This TCR beta chain was found in a study of human T cells and chemical hapten exposure. Overall study findings and caveats: It should be noted that donors had alopecia, so their immune response may differ from healthy people's.

This CDR3 has 14 residues. J gave up 3 bases and V 5 bases, and 7 bases lay outside the gene matches. Germline CDR1 is MDHEN and CDR2 is SYDVKM. The time point here: patch test 2, 6 weeks after DPC sensitization. Treatment indicated: therapeutic diphenylcyclopropenone sensitization with weekly scalp DPC. Total RNA was isolated from whole blood that had not been fractionated. There are many counts of this clonotype. Its antigen remains unidentified. Individual cDNA molecules each carried unique molecular identifiers attached by the library. TCRdb reanalysed the RACE reads using MiXCR and keeps one entry per CDR3 protein. Of some 42,000 distinct CDR3 sequences detected, 9.6% appear once; the ten largest clones hold 14% to 15%.

The V call is TRBV28, the J call TRBJ2-7, with 7 bases identical to TRBD1. This TCR derives from a woman in her twenties or thirties with alopecia areata. Some clones in this sample may be carry-over from other donors' samples. The starting material was whole blood, obtained in connection with sensitization to the hapten diphenylcyclopropenone (DPC). The CDR3 loop reads CASSTPGQFYEQYF. CDR3 coding DNA: TGTGCCAGCAGTACACCGGGACAGTTCTACGAGCAGTACTTC.